The sequence of this T cell receptor beta chain was determined in a study of T cell responses to AZD1222 COVID-19 vaccine. Study results and caveats: Only after the peak T cell response were repertoires sampled. In the spike-specific TCR repertoire, nearly half reportedly target unmutated variant regions.

Clones were read by immunoSEQ multiplex PCR, and TCRdb kept only the in-frame ones, dropping some. The sample records approximately 42,000 clones, about nine tenths being singletons. Both about-4-week and about-12-week second-dose recipients were combined. The CDR3 contains 13 residues. V lost 6 bases and J lost 0, with 7 bases in between. Germline-derived CDR1 and CDR2 are LNHDA and SQIVND (reference sequence). Concerning this clone: Antigen specificity is unknown. Other DNA sequences of this sample code for an identical CDR3.

This chain links TRBV19 with TRBJ2-3, with no clear D. This receptor was identified in an adult who received the AZD1222 COVID-19 vaccine. The input for sequencing was peripheral blood, taken 28 days after the second AZD1222 dose. DNA of the CDR3: TGTGCCAGTAGCAGCAGTAGCACAGATACGCAGTATTTT. Translating gives CASSSSSTDTQYF.